The 15 T cell receptor beta chains presented below share a single source sample, sequenced in a study of OX40 agonist ivuxolimab in advanced cancers. Profiling relied on immunoSEQ multiplex PCR, and the TCRdb table lists in-frame clones only, not all of them. The data hold just under 85,000 clones, with roughly 80% observed a single time. The sample in question was CD4+ or CD8+ T cells sorted from blood, obtained in a trial of the OX40 agonist ivuxolimab. These receptors originate from an adult with an advanced solid tumor such as melanoma, head and neck, liver or kidney cancer.

The chain joins TRBV7-2 to TRBJ1-2; unclear D gene. V was cut by 5 bases and J by 0 bases, with 10 bases left in between. Germline V gene data show CDR1 as SGHTA and CDR2 as FQGNSA. This CDR3 contains 14 residues. The CDR3 DNA reads as TGTGCCAGCAGCCCCCAGAAGTCTAACTATGGCTACACCTTC. Protein product: CASSPQKSNYGYTF.

The rearrangement links TRBV5-1 to TRBJ2-6; 7 positions match TRBD1. This CDR3 contains 19 residues. Per the germline V gene, CDR1 is SGHRS and CDR2 is YFSETQ. The V gene end was trimmed by 3 bases and the J gene end by 0 bases; junction bases not matched to a gene: 12. The CDR3 is CASSSEGGPFYSGANVLTF. In nucleotides, the CDR3 is TGCGCCAGCAGCTCAGAAGGGGGCCCTTTCTACTCTGGGGCCAACGTCCTGACTTTC.

This clone was observed a few times. This rearrangement joins TRBV18 to TRBJ2-1; D ambiguous. V lost 1 base to trimming and J lost 5 bases, with 12 bases between them. Looked up from germline, CDR1 is KGHSH and CDR2 is LQKENI. The CDR3 spans 15 residues. The DNA of the CDR3 is TGTGCCAGCTCACCACTCTCAAGGGAAAACAATGAGCAGTTCTTC. Encoded protein: CASSPLSRENNEQFF.

The sample holds one count of this clone. This chain joins TRBV5-1 and TRBJ2-1; tentative D call: TRBD1 (5 bases). V lost 4 bases to trimming and J lost 9 bases, with 14 bases between them. The CDR3 has 13 residues. Germline V gene data show CDR1 as SGHRS and CDR2 as YFSETQ. In DNA, the CDR3 is TGCGCCAGCAGCCCTTGGCAGGGCAGTGAGCAGTTCTTC. Its translation is CASSPWQGSEQFF.

The chain joins TRBV5-4 to TRBJ2-1, with a weak D call TRBD1 (5 bases). V shed 4 bases and J shed 2 bases, with 13 bases lying between them. The CDR3 is made up of 15 amino acids. Germline V gene data show CDR1 as SGHNT and CDR2 as YYREEE (reference sequence). CDR3 DNA: TGTGCCAGCAGCACACGACAGAACACCTACAATGAGCAGTTCTTC. This gives the protein CASSTRQNTYNEQFF.

This clone was recorded once. The J gene is TRBJ1-2, the V gene TRBV4-2; D is unclear. Trimming took off 0 bases at V and 4 bases at J, with 12 bases between the two ends. This CDR3 spans 15 amino acids. Germline V gene lookup returns CDR1 LGHNA and CDR2 YNFKEQ. Here the CDR3 DNA reads TGTGCCAGCAGCCAAGAAAGCAGGACCAGCTATGGCTACACCTTC. Protein: CASSQESRTSYGYTF.

The CDR3 region has the DNA TGTGCCAGCAGTGAAATTGGTCAGTCAAACATTCAGTACTTC. Protein: CASSEIGQSNIQYF. V usage is TRBV25-1 and J usage is TRBJ2-4; D is unclear. Trimming cost V 2 bases and J 6 bases, with 11 bases left between them. The germline CDR1 and CDR2 sequences are MGHDK and SYGVNS. There are 14 residues in the CDR3. Full variable domain (outside the CDR3, taken from reference TRBV25-1 and TRBJ2-4): EADIYQTPRYLVIGTGKKITLECSQTMGHDKMYWYQQDPGMELHLIHYSYGVNSTEKGDLSSESTVSRIRTEHFPLTLESARPSHTSQYLCASSEIGQSNIQYFGAGTRLSVL.

This clone turned up a few times. V usage is TRBV18 and J usage is TRBJ1-5; D remains unclear. V lost 1 base and J 4 bases, leaving 5 bases between the germline ends. Germline V lookup: CDR1 KGHSH, CDR2 LQKENI. CDR3 length equals 13 residues. In DNA form, the CDR3 reads TGTGCCAGCTCACCACAAGTGAATCAGCCCCAGCATTTT. Its translation: CASSPQVNQPQHF.

The chain uses TRBV7-2 and TRBJ2-1, with a possible D match to TRBD1 (6 bases). Trimming removed 5 bases from V and 5 bases from J, with 16 bases in between. The CDR3 has 15 amino acids. Per the germline V gene, CDR1 is SGHTA and CDR2 is FQGNSA. The CDR3 loop reads CASSQSPGANNEQFF. Written as DNA, the CDR3 is TGTGCCAGCAGCCAGAGCCCAGGGGCCAACAATGAGCAGTTCTTC.

The genes are TRBV19 and TRBJ1-2; 8 nucleotides match TRBD1. Germline CDR1 reads LNHDA; CDR2 reads SQIVND (reference sequence). V gave up 10 bases and J gave up 8 bases; unmatched junction bases: 12. This CDR3 comprises 13 residues. DNA for the CDR3: TGTGCCACCCCCGAAGGGACAGGCGGAGGCTACACCTTC. Translation: CATPEGTGGGYTF.

This clone was recorded once. J is TRBJ1-2 and V is TRBV6-6, with D unresolved. V shed 6 bases and J shed 6 bases, with 14 bases lying between them. CDR3 size: 13 residues. Germline V lookup: CDR1 MNHNY, CDR2 SVGAGI (reference sequence). The CDR3 is CASSSDTTNGYTF. The CDR3 DNA reads TGTGCCAGCAGCTCCGACACCACAAATGGCTACACCTTC.

The chain joins TRBV5-1 to TRBJ2-3; D possibly corresponds to TRBD1 (6 bases). The V and J ends lost 4 bases and 3 bases respectively, with 18 bases between them. Germline values: CDR1 SGHRS, CDR2 YFSETQ. This CDR3 has 16 residues. The CDR3 sequence: CASSQTTGSRTDTQYF. In DNA, the CDR3 is TGCGCCAGCAGCCAAACTACAGGGAGTAGGACAGATACGCAGTATTTT.

J is TRBJ2-5 and V is TRBV5-1; D is unclear. This CDR3 is built from 16 residues. The ends were cut back, 3 bases at V and 4 bases at J, with 19 bases in the middle. Per the germline V gene, CDR1 is SGHRS and CDR2 is YFSETQ. The CDR3 region has the DNA TGCGCCAGCAGCTCGAGCCCCCGACGGCAAATAGAGACCCAGTACTTC. Translating gives CASSSSPRRQIETQYF.

The chain is built from TRBV27 and TRBJ2-7; 7 bases match TRBD2. Germline CDR1 reads MNHEY; CDR2 reads SMNVEV (reference sequence). The CDR3 totals 15 residues. V lost 2 bases, J lost 5 bases, and 9 bases stayed unmatched. The CDR3 protein is CASSLGSGSTNEQYF. The DNA of the CDR3 is TGTGCCAGCAGTTTAGGTAGCGGGTCTACCAACGAGCAGTACTTC.

The V gene is TRBV18, the J gene TRBJ2-2; D is undetermined. Trimming shortened V by 0 bases and J by 6 bases, and 8 bases separated the two germline ends. Germline V CDR1 and CDR2: KGHSH, LQKENI. There are 14 residues in the CDR3. The DNA for the CDR3 is TGTGCCAGCTCACCACCTAGTCCCCCCGGGGAGCTGTTTTTT. It translates to CASSPPSPPGELFF. The full variable domain, with the rest looked up from reference TRBV18 and TRBJ2-2, is NAGVMQNPRHLVRRRGQEARLRCSPMKGHSHVYWYRQLPEEGLKFMVYLQKENIIDESGMPKERFSAEFPKEGPSILRIQQVVRGDSAAYFCASSPPSPPGELFFGEGSRLTVL.